This T cell receptor (beta chain) comes out of a study of shared clonotypes between healthy human individuals. The study, taken as a whole, reports: Compared with clonotypes that all four donors shared, non-shared clonotypes had lower generation probabilities.

Concerning this clone: Its specificity is not known.

Generated by immunoSEQ multiplex PCR, the TCRdb table keeps only in-frame clones and is missing some. The sample carries some 2.3 million clones, 85% to 95% recorded once. The CDR3 runs 17 residues. V gave up 1 base and J gave up 3 bases; unmatched junction bases: 7. The V gene's germline CDR1 is SGHAT and CDR2 FQNNGV. The sequence derives from a man younger than 35 in good health. Some clones in this sample may be carry-over from other donors' samples. The V call is TRBV11-2, the J call TRBJ2-2; 8 bases line up with TRBD2. Source material: naive CD4+ T cells from PBMCs. Subset: CD45RA+ positively selected. CDR3 sequence: CASSLVFGRDYTGELFF. The CDR3 DNA reads TGTGCCAGCAGCTTAGTTTTCGGGAGGGATTACACCGGGGAGCTGTTTTTT.